What follows are 17 T cell receptor beta chains derived from one specimen sequenced in a study of Ad26.COV2.S vaccination and SARS-CoV-2 variants. Treatment noted: some 20 received Ad26.COV2.S at low or high dose, single or two shots; several received placebo; per-sample allocation not given. Collection of samples fell on day 63 after the first vaccine or placebo injection. Method: immunoSEQ multiplex PCR; TCRdb's copy keeps in-frame clones and lacks some. The repertoire includes 350,000 to 500,000 clones, less than 95% of them detected once, and roughly 4.3% sits in the top ten. This sample comprised peripheral blood, obtained in a trial of Ad26.COV2.S vaccine versus placebo. The receptor set was obtained from a person aged 18-60 years who received the Ad26.COV2.S COVID-19 vaccine or a placebo.

This chain joins TRBV28 and TRBJ2-1, with 7 bases identical to TRBD1. Trimming removed 6 bases from V and 4 bases from J; junction bases left unmatched: 12. The germline CDR1 and CDR2 sequences are MDHEN and SYDVKM. The CDR3 is 16 amino acids. The CDR3 DNA reads as TGTGCCAGCAGGCGACGAAGGGACAGCCTTTACAATGAGCAGTTCTTC. Protein: CASRRRRDSLYNEQFF.

The V call is TRBV19, the J call TRBJ2-5, with D perhaps TRBD2 (7 bases). CDR3 length: 17 residues. Germline CDR1 reads LNHDA; CDR2 reads SQIVND (reference sequence). V gave up 9 bases and J gave up 2 bases, with 25 bases separating them. The CDR3 DNA sequence: TGTGCCAGCCGGGAGGCAGGGGCGATGACGGGACAAGAGACCCAGTACTTC. Its protein is CASREAGAMTGQETQYF.

V and J are TRBV7-2 and TRBJ2-3; 7 bases fit TRBD2. This CDR3 has 15 amino acids. The germline gives CDR1 SGHTA, CDR2 FQGNSA. The J segment lost 11 bases and the V segment lost 1 base, leaving 12 bases of the junction unmatched. The CDR3 region has the DNA TGTGCCAGCAGCTTAGAGCCCGGGGGGATCCCGGGGCAGTATTTT. Translated: CASSLEPGGIPGQYF.

The rearrangement joins TRBV7-9 to TRBJ2-2; 7 nucleotides align to TRBD1. The CDR3 runs 15 residues. The V gene's germline CDR1 is SEHNR and CDR2 FQNEAQ (reference sequence). Germline trimming cut 11 bases from V and 2 bases from J; bases unmatched to any gene: 11. CDR3 amino acids: CAGRGQTINTGELFF. The CDR3 DNA reads as TGTGCCGGCCGGGGACAGACGATCAACACCGGGGAGCTGTTTTTT.

The CDR3 loop reads CASSSIGGQGFSGANVLTF. The CDR3 coding sequence is TGTGCCAGCAGTTCTATAGGGGGACAGGGGTTCTCTGGGGCCAACGTCCTGACTTTC. This chain uses TRBV27 with TRBJ2-6; 10 bases agree with TRBD1. The ends lost 4 bases at V and 0 bases at J; junction bases unmatched: 9. This CDR3 has 19 amino acids. Germline V lookup: CDR1 MNHEY, CDR2 SMNVEV (reference sequence). Filled out from reference TRBV27 and TRBJ2-6, the complete variable domain reads EAQVTQNPRYLITVTGKKLTVTCSQNMNHEYMSWYRQDPGLGLRQIYYSMNVEVTDKGDVPEGYKVSRKEKRNFPLILESPSPNQTSLYFCASSSIGGQGFSGANVLTFGAGSRLTVL.

CDR3 sequence reads: CASSLSSGSSYEQYF. Written as DNA, the CDR3 is TGCGCCAGCAGCTTGTCTAGCGGGAGCTCCTACGAGCAGTACTTC. The gene calls are TRBV5-1 and TRBJ2-7; 10 bases map to TRBD2. Germline CDR1 SGHRS, CDR2 YFSETQ. V lost 1 base and J lost 0; bases outside the gene matches: 1. There are 15 residues in the CDR3.

The chain recombines TRBV12-5 with TRBJ2-7, with 9 bases identical to TRBD2. Germline lookup yields CDR1 LGHNT and CDR2 FRNRAP. The CDR3 spans 13 residues. With 9 bases clipped from V and 0 bases from J, the junction kept 3 bases outside the gene matches. The CDR3 bases are TGTGCTAGCCGACTAGCGGCCTCCTACGAGCAGTACTTC. As protein: CASRLAASYEQYF.

This clone was detected only once. This chain links TRBV5-1 with TRBJ2-7; 10 positions match TRBD1. The J segment lost 2 bases and the V segment lost 2 bases, leaving 4 bases of the junction unmatched. Germline loops: CDR1 SGHRS, CDR2 YFSETQ. The CDR3 has 15 residues. This chain's CDR3 is CASSLGTGETYEQYF. Written as DNA, the CDR3 is TGCGCCAGCAGCTTAGGGACAGGGGAAACCTACGAGCAGTACTTC. The full variable domain, in which reference TRBV5-1 and TRBJ2-7 provide the parts outside the CDR3, is KAGVTQTPRYLIKTRGQQVTLSCSPISGHRSVSWYQQTPGQGLQFLFEYFSETQRNKGNFPGRFSGRQFSNSRSEMNVSTLELGDSALYLCASSLGTGETYEQYFGPGTRLTVT.

This chain uses TRBV6-5 with TRBJ2-1; TRBD1 is a possible D gene (5 bases). CDR1 is MNHEY and CDR2 is SVGAGI in the germline V gene. This CDR3 is built from 12 residues. V lost 7 bases to trimming and J lost 6 bases, with 10 bases between them. The CDR3 bases are TGTGCCAGCACCGACAGAGGCAATGAGCAGTTCTTC. This translates into CASTDRGNEQFF.

V gene TRBV4-1 combines with J gene TRBJ2-7; 7 bases align to TRBD1. CDR3 size: 14 residues. J gave up 2 bases and V 4 bases, and 5 bases lay outside the gene matches. Germline values: CDR1 MGHRA, CDR2 YSYEKL. CDR3 bases: TGCGCCAGCAGCCGACAGACAGGGCCCTACGAGCAGTACTTC. This sequence encodes CASSRQTGPYEQYF.

The rearrangement links TRBV5-4 to TRBJ2-5; no definite D call. The germline CDR1 and CDR2 sequences are SGHNT and YYREEE (reference sequence). This CDR3 region has 14 residues. Trimming shortened V by 0 bases and J by 2 bases, and 8 bases separated the two germline ends. CDR3 loop: CASSLALIQETQYF. The CDR3 region has the DNA TGTGCCAGCAGCTTGGCCTTGATTCAAGAGACCCAGTACTTC.

As DNA, the CDR3 is TGTGCCACCAGCACGATACTAGCGGGGTACAATGAGCAGTTCTTC. Amino acids: CATSTILAGYNEQFF. The V and J genes are TRBV15 and TRBJ2-1; 10 bases fit TRBD2. CDR1 is LNHNV, CDR2 YYDKDF, per germline (reference sequence). J lost 4 bases, V lost 4 bases, and 4 bases had no gene match. This CDR3 is 15 amino acids long.

The chain joins TRBV6-1 to TRBJ2-1; D might be TRBD1 or TRBD2, each matching 5 bases. The CDR3 runs 13 residues. Germline loops: CDR1 MNHNS, CDR2 SASEGT. V lost 0 bases and J lost 12, with 12 bases in between. DNA of the CDR3: TGTGCCAGCAGTGAAGCGTTGGGGGTGTCGCAGTTCTTC. It encodes CASSEALGVSQFF.

This clone was seen more than once but under ten times. The chain employs TRBV9 and TRBJ2-7; D ambiguous. Germline CDR1 and CDR2: SGDLS and YYNGEE. The V end lost 0 bases, the J end lost 4 bases, and 14 bases lay between the germline ends. CDR3 length equals 15 residues. The chain's CDR3 is CASSVGGVSQYEQYF. CDR3 in DNA: TGTGCCAGCAGCGTAGGTGGGGTATCCCAATACGAGCAGTACTTC.

The chain is built from TRBV15 and TRBJ2-7, with D uncertain. The V gene lost 0 bases and the J gene lost 5 bases, with 8 bases spanning the gap. The CDR3 has 13 amino acids. CDR1 and CDR2 (germline): LNHNV, YYDKDF (reference sequence). The CDR3 sequence: CATSRDRTDEQYF. Here the CDR3 DNA reads TGTGCCACCAGCAGAGATAGGACGGACGAGCAGTACTTC.

V usage is TRBV29-1 and J usage is TRBJ1-2, with D possibly matching TRBD1 (5 bases). The CDR3 extends over 15 amino acids. CDR1 and CDR2 from the germline V gene are SQVTM and ANQGSEA. The V gene lost 0 bases and the J gene lost 5 bases, with 16 bases spanning the gap. This CDR3 reads CSVEDRGRATYGYTF. For the CDR3, the DNA is TGCAGCGTTGAAGATCGGGGCAGGGCAACGTATGGCTACACCTTC.

This chain uses TRBV28 with TRBJ2-7; D might be TRBD2 (6 bases). V lost 6 bases to trimming and J lost 2 bases, with 8 bases between them. Looked up from germline, CDR1 is MDHEN and CDR2 is SYDVKM. The CDR3 totals 12 residues. CDR3 protein: CASSGTPYEQYF. The CDR3 nucleotides are TGTGCCAGCAGCGGGACTCCCTACGAGCAGTACTTC. Combining the CDR3 with reference TRBV28 and TRBJ2-7 gives the whole variable domain DVKVTQSSRYLVKRTGEKVFLECVQDMDHENMFWYRQDPGLGLRLIYFSYDVKMKEKGDIPEGYSVSREKKERFSLILESASTNQTSMYLCASSGTPYEQYFGPGTRLTVT.